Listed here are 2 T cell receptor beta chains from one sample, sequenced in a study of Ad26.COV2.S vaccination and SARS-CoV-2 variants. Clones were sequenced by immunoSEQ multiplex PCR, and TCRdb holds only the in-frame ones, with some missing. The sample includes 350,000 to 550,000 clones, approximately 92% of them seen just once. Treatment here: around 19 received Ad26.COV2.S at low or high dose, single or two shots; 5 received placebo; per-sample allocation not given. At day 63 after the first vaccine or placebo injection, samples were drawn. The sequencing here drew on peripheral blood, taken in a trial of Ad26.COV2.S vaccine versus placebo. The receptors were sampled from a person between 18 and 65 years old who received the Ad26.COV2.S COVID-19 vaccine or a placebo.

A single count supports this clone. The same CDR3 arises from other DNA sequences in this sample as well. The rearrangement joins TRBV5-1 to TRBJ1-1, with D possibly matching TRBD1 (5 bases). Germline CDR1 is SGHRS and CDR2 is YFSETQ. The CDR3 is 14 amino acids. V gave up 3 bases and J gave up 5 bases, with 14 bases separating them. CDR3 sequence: CASSSNTGGTEAFF. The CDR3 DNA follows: TGCGCCAGCAGCTCAAACACAGGAGGGACTGAAGCTTTCTTT.

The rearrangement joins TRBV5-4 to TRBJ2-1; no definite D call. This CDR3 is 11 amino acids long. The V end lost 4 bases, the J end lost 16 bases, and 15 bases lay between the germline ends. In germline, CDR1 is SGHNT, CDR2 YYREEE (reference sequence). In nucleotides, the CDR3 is TGTGCCAGCAGCCATCAGTACAGCGTTTTCTTC. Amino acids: CASSHQYSVFF.